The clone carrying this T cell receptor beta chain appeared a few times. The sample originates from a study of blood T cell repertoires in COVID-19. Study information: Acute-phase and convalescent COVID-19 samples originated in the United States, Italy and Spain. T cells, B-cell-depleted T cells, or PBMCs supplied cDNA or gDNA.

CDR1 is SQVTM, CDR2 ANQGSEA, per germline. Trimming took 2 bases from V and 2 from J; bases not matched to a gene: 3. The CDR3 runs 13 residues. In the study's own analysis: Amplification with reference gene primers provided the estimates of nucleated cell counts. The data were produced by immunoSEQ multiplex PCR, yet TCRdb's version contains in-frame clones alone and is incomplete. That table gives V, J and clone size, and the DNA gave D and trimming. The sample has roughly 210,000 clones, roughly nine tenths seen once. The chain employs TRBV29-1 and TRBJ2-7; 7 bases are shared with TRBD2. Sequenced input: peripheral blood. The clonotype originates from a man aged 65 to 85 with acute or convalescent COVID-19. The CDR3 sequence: CSVELADPYEQYF. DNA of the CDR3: TGCAGCGTTGAACTAGCGGACCCCTACGAGCAGTACTTC.